The 15 T cell receptor beta chains below come from one sample, sequenced in a study of blood T cell repertoires in COVID-19. The repertoire was sequenced with immunoSEQ multiplex PCR; TCRdb's copy has only in-frame clones and lacks some. This sample has around 300,000 clones; about 89% occur once, and the top ten carry approximately 5%. Sample: PBMCs or T cells enriched from blood (not recorded which). These receptors were taken from a woman aged 25 to 39 who had recovered from COVID-19.

This chain joins TRBV7-2 and TRBJ1-2; unclear D gene. Trimming removed 2 bases at V and 7 bases at J, with 14 bases between. CDR1 SGHTA and CDR2 FQGNSA come from the germline V gene. The CDR3 has 14 residues. The CDR3 DNA is TGTGCCAGCAGCTTATTTCAGGACTTGTCTGGCTACACCTTC. As protein: CASSLFQDLSGYTF. Together with reference TRBV7-2 and TRBJ1-2, the CDR3 gives the full variable domain: GAGVSQSPSNKVTEKGKDVELRCDPISGHTALYWYRQSLGQGLEFLIYFQGNSAPDKSGLPSDRFSAERTGGSVSTLTIQRTQQEDSAVYLCASSLFQDLSGYTFGSGTRLTVV.

This chain joins TRBV27 and TRBJ1-2, with TRBD1 identical over 9 bases. The length of the CDR3 is 15 residues. Looked up from germline, CDR1 is MNHEY and CDR2 is SMNVEV (reference sequence). Trimming cost V 2 bases and J 8 bases; bases outside gene matches: 9. The CDR3 is CASSLTLGQGGGYTF. The CDR3 coding sequence is TGTGCCAGCAGTTTAACCCTGGGACAGGGTGGCGGCTACACCTTC.

The chain has TRBV7-2 and TRBJ1-2, with D maybe TRBD1 (5 bases). The CDR3 has 17 residues. From germline, CDR1 is SGHTA and CDR2 FQGNSA. V lost 2 bases and J lost 4, with 20 bases in between. CDR3 loop: CASSLNTRAEQFYGYTF. The CDR3 bases are TGTGCCAGCAGCTTAAACACCAGGGCCGAGCAATTCTATGGCTACACCTTC.

The V and J genes are TRBV4-3 and TRBJ1-6, with D uncertain. This CDR3 is built from 16 residues. V was cut by 6 bases and J by 0 bases, with 12 bases left in between. The germline gives CDR1 LGHNA, CDR2 YSLEER. The CDR3 loop is CASRSQVGSYNSPLHF. The CDR3 DNA reads TGCGCCAGCAGAAGTCAGGTCGGCTCCTATAATTCACCCCTCCACTTT.

V usage is TRBV10-1 and J usage is TRBJ2-7; no reliable D call. The CDR3 sequence is 11 residues long. Trimming left V 7 bases short and J 5 bases short, with 9 bases between. Germline V gene lookup returns CDR1 WNHNN and CDR2 SYGVQD (reference sequence). Here the CDR3 reads CASKRVNEQYF. CDR3 in DNA: TGCGCCAGCAAACGGGTTAACGAGCAGTACTTC.

The chain carries TRBV5-1 and TRBJ1-2, with TRBD1 matching over 7 bases. With V trimmed by 0 bases and J by 8 bases, 4 bases remained unmatched. Germline V gene lookup returns CDR1 SGHRS and CDR2 YFSETQ. The CDR3 consists of 13 residues. The CDR3, as DNA: TGCGCCAGCAGCTTGGAGGGACAGTTGGGCTACACCTTC. This gives the protein CASSLEGQLGYTF.

The chain recombines TRBV7-6 with TRBJ2-2; D is unresolved. The CDR3 is 14 residues long. Germline assignment: CDR1 SGHVS and CDR2 FNYEAQ. Trimming pared 5 bases from V and 2 bases from J, leaving 9 bases between. CDR3 sequence reads: CASSLLTNTGELFF. The CDR3 coding sequence is TGTGCCAGCAGCCTACTTACTAACACCGGGGAGCTGTTTTTT.

This sequence joins TRBV19 and TRBJ1-1; perhaps TRBD1 as D (5 bases). CDR3 length: 14 amino acids. V was pared by 9 bases and J by 0 bases, with 14 bases between. The germline V gene has CDR1 LNHDA and CDR2 SQIVND (reference sequence). DNA of the CDR3: TGTGCCAGCCAACAGGTTTTGATGAACACTGAAGCTTTCTTT. The encoded protein is CASQQVLMNTEAFF.

This CDR3 reads CASSFRSGGATDTQYF. The CDR3 bases are TGTGCCAGCAGCTTCAGGAGCGGGGGGGCCACAGATACGCAGTATTTT. The V gene is TRBV7-8, the J gene TRBJ2-3, with 10 bases lining up with TRBD2. Unmatched junction bases numbered 5, after V lost 3 bases and J lost 2 bases. CDR3 size: 16 residues. Germline V gives CDR1 SGHVS, CDR2 FQNEAQ.

V usage is TRBV6-5 and J usage is TRBJ1-2, with 12 bases lining up with TRBD1. The germline gives CDR1 MNHEY, CDR2 SVGAGI. This CDR3 contains 15 residues. V lost 5 bases and J lost 1; bases outside the gene matches: 2. The CDR3 region is CASSRDRGRNYGYTF. The CDR3 DNA reads as TGTGCCAGCAGTAGGGACAGGGGGCGTAACTATGGCTACACCTTC.

This chain uses TRBV11-2 with TRBJ2-5, with D possibly TRBD1 on 6 matching bases. V was clipped by 0 bases and J by 9 bases, with 11 bases between them. The CDR3 contains 13 residues. Germline lookup yields CDR1 SGHAT and CDR2 FQNNGV. The CDR3 sequence is CASSLDRRGAQYF. CDR3 in DNA: TGTGCCAGCAGCTTAGATCGCAGGGGCGCCCAGTACTTC.

The V and J genes are TRBV30 and TRBJ2-7, with a possible D match to TRBD2 (5 bases). V was clipped by 3 bases and J by 6 bases, with 9 bases between them. This CDR3 has 11 residues. Germline CDR1 is GTSNPN and CDR2 is SVGIG (reference sequence). The CDR3 bases are TGTGCCTGGAGCTACAGCGGCGAGCAGTACTTC. Residues: CAWSYSGEQYF.

This chain joins TRBV7-8 and TRBJ1-2; 8 bases are a match to TRBD1. Germline trimming cut 5 bases from V and 7 bases from J; bases unmatched to any gene: 9. In germline, CDR1 is SGHVS, CDR2 FQNEAQ. The CDR3 has 14 amino acids. CDR3 loop: CASSPATGVRGYTF. The CDR3 DNA reads TGTGCCAGCAGCCCGGCGACAGGGGTTCGTGGCTACACCTTC. Together with reference TRBV7-8 and TRBJ1-2, the CDR3 gives the full variable domain: GAGVSQSPRYKVAKRGQDVALRCDPISGHVSLFWYQQALGQGPEFLTYFQNEAQLDKSGLPSDRFFAERPEGSVSTLKIQRTQQEDSAVYLCASSPATGVRGYTFGSGTRLTVV.

V and J are TRBV9 and TRBJ2-1, with 10 bases lining up with TRBD2. J was trimmed by 0 bases and V by 1 base; bases with no gene match: 10. Germline values: CDR1 SGDLS, CDR2 YYNGEE. This CDR3 spans 19 amino acids. The CDR3 DNA reads TGTGCCAGCAGCGTATATAGCGGGGGGTCCGGAAGCTCCTACAATGAGCAGTTCTTC. Translation: CASSVYSGGSGSSYNEQFF.

The chain carries TRBV3-1 (or the pseudogene TRBV3-2) and TRBJ2-5, with TRBD1 as a possible D gene (6 bases). The length of the CDR3 is 12 residues. CDR1 and CDR2 (germline): LGHDT, YNNKEL (reference sequence). Trimming shortened V by 5 bases and J by 5 bases, and 9 bases separated the two germline ends. The CDR3 region has the DNA TGTGCCAGCAGCGGGGGCGGGGAGACCCAGTACTTC. Translated: CASSGGGETQYF.